This passage covers 21 T cell receptor beta chains from one sample sequenced in a study of T cell responses to AZD1222 COVID-19 vaccine. Clones were sequenced by immunoSEQ multiplex PCR, and TCRdb holds only the in-frame ones, with some missing. The sample consists of tens of thousands of clones, roughly 90% of them appearing once. This specimen consisted of peripheral blood, obtained on day 0 of AZD1222 vaccination. The receptors stem from an adult in good health.

This clone occurred once. The rearrangement joins TRBV18 to TRBJ2-5; D not resolved. Germline V gives CDR1 KGHSH, CDR2 LQKENI. The CDR3 covers 15 residues. V was shortened by 3 bases and J by 5 bases, with 16 bases between the two germline ends. CDR3: CASSPLDPPEETQYF. For the CDR3, the DNA is TGTGCCAGCTCACCTCTCGACCCACCAGAGGAGACCCAGTACTTC.

The genes are TRBV28 and TRBJ1-1; TRBD1 is a possible D gene (6 bases). Trimming shortened V by 7 bases and J by 7 bases, and 22 bases separated the two germline ends. CDR1 and CDR2 (germline): MDHEN, SYDVKM. The CDR3 is 15 amino acids. DNA for the CDR3: TGTGCCAGCACCAGAAGAACAGGGACATCGGGTGAAGCTTTCTTT. Residues: CASTRRTGTSGEAFF.

The chain combines TRBV7-6 with TRBJ2-5, with 10 nucleotides matching TRBD1. V shed 5 bases, J shed 4 bases, and the junction held 10 bases outside the gene matches. CDR1 and CDR2 (germline): SGHVS, FNYEAQ. The CDR3 loop spans 16 amino acids. CDR3 protein: CASSPAARTGGETQYF. The CDR3, as DNA: TGTGCCAGCAGCCCCGCCGCACGGACAGGGGGAGAGACCCAGTACTTC.

The CDR3 nucleotides read TGTGCCAGCTCGCCGGTCGTATCAACTAATGAAAAACTGTTTTTT. Residues: CASSPVVSTNEKLFF. V usage is TRBV18 and J usage is TRBJ1-4; D is undetermined. With 6 bases removed from V and 0 bases from J, the gap between germline ends came to 11 bases. The CDR3 has 15 amino acids. Germline V gives CDR1 KGHSH, CDR2 LQKENI.

V and J are TRBV4-2 and TRBJ1-4; D perhaps matches TRBD1 (5 bases). V lost 4 bases and J lost 4, with 16 bases in between. The CDR3 consists of 16 residues. The germline CDR1 and CDR2 sequences are LGHNA and YNFKEQ. CDR3 sequence (DNA): TGTGCCAGCAGCCGGGTACGGGACGGATATAATGAAAAACTGTTTTTT. Protein: CASSRVRDGYNEKLFF.

V usage is TRBV27 and J usage is TRBJ2-1; weak D call: TRBD2 (5 bases). Germline V CDR1 and CDR2: MNHEY, SMNVEV (reference sequence). The V end was cut by 2 bases, the J end by 2 bases, with 13 bases between. The CDR3 has 16 residues. The CDR3 here is CASSLVDSLPYNEQFF. DNA for the CDR3: TGTGCCAGCAGTTTAGTGGACTCACTACCCTACAATGAGCAGTTCTTC.

The gene calls are TRBV27 and TRBJ2-7, with D possibly being TRBD2 (6 bases). This CDR3 is 16 amino acids long. The germline V and J ends were trimmed by 0 bases and 1 base, with 13 bases remaining between them. The germline CDR1 and CDR2 sequences are MNHEY and SMNVEV (reference sequence). CDR3: CASSLSWDSRSYEQYF. In DNA, the CDR3 is TGTGCCAGCAGTTTATCTTGGGACTCAAGATCCTACGAGCAGTACTTC.

The V gene is TRBV28, the J gene TRBJ2-1; D may be TRBD2 (5 bases). V lost 5 bases to trimming and J lost 8 bases, with 10 bases between them. Germline CDR1 MDHEN, CDR2 SYDVKM. This CDR3 region has 12 residues. The CDR3 sequence: CASSPELDEQFF. The CDR3 bases are TGTGCCAGCAGTCCCGAACTAGATGAGCAGTTCTTC.

In DNA form, the CDR3 reads TGCGCCAGCAGCCCAGGAGGCGGTACGATCAATCAGCCCCAGCATTTT. Translating gives CASSPGGGTINQPQHF. This chain joins TRBV4-1 and TRBJ1-5; D is unresolved. V shed 4 bases and J shed 3 bases, with 16 bases lying between them. Per germline, CDR1 MGHRA and CDR2 YSYEKL. The CDR3 length is 16 residues.

This chain connects TRBV19 to TRBJ2-7, with TRBD1 matching 10 bases. CDR1 is LNHDA, CDR2 SQIVND, per germline (reference sequence). This CDR3 region has 15 residues. V was pared by 4 bases and J by 3 bases, with 6 bases of the junction left unmatched. Here the CDR3 DNA reads TGTGCCAGTAGTAGAACCGGGACAGGGGACTACGAGCAGTACTTC. It is translated as CASSRTGTGDYEQYF.

The J gene is TRBJ1-6, the V gene TRBV5-1; D unclear. CDR1 is SGHRS and CDR2 is YFSETQ in the germline V gene. V was pared by 1 base and J by 6 bases, with 11 bases between. This CDR3 has 15 residues. CDR3 sequence reads: CASSLNSQLNSPLHF. CDR3 DNA sequence: TGCGCCAGCAGCTTGAATAGTCAGCTTAATTCACCCCTCCACTTT. Filled out from reference TRBV5-1 and TRBJ1-6, the complete variable domain reads KAGVTQTPRYLIKTRGQQVTLSCSPISGHRSVSWYQQTPGQGLQFLFEYFSETQRNKGNFPGRFSGRQFSNSRSEMNVSTLELGDSALYLCASSLNSQLNSPLHFGNGTRLTVT.

The V call is TRBV11-2, the J call TRBJ1-4; 11 bases align to TRBD1. This CDR3 is built from 14 residues. Germline V gene data show CDR1 as SGHAT and CDR2 as FQNNGV. The ends lost 5 bases at V and 5 bases at J; junction bases unmatched: 1. For the CDR3, the DNA is TGTGCCAGCAGCCGGACAGGGGGCAATGAAAAACTGTTTTTT. Residues: CASSRTGGNEKLFF.

V usage is TRBV29-1 and J usage is TRBJ1-2; the D is unclear. Trimming stripped 3 bases from V and 6 bases from J, with 8 bases between. CDR1 is SQVTM and CDR2 is ANQGSEA in the germline V gene. CDR3 length equals 11 residues. The CDR3 DNA is TGCAGCGTTGACGGGCCGGATGGCTACACCTTC. Its translation: CSVDGPDGYTF.

The gene calls are TRBV27 and TRBJ2-5; weak D call: TRBD2 (5 bases). Trimming left V 6 bases short and J 0 bases short, with 8 bases between. Germline V gene sequence: CDR1 MNHEY, CDR2 SMNVEV (reference sequence). This CDR3 contains 13 residues. CDR3: CASSPGYQETQYF. CDR3 nucleotides: TGTGCCAGCAGCCCGGGGTACCAAGAGACCCAGTACTTC.

This rearrangement joins TRBV6-2 or TRBV6-3 to TRBJ2-1, with 14 bases fitting TRBD2. The CDR3 covers 16 residues. With V trimmed by 2 bases and J by 8 bases, 5 bases remained unmatched. Germline CDR1 reads MNHEY; CDR2 reads SVGEGT. CDR3 DNA sequence: TGTGCCAGCAGTTACCTGGGGACTAGCGGGAGTCATGAGCAGTTCTTC. Its translation is CASSYLGTSGSHEQFF.

The rearrangement links TRBV27 to TRBJ2-7; D unclear. Germline values: CDR1 MNHEY, CDR2 SMNVEV (reference sequence). V lost 9 bases, J lost 1 base, and 22 bases lay in between. This CDR3 comprises 16 residues. Written as DNA, the CDR3 is TGTGCCAGGGCCCCCCCCGCCAGGCACCTTTCCTACGAGCAGTACTTC. It is translated as CARAPPARHLSYEQYF.

The V call is TRBV6-5, the J call TRBJ2-2, with 11 bases that match TRBD2. Germline values: CDR1 MNHEY, CDR2 SVGAGI. This CDR3 spans 15 amino acids. The V segment lost 7 bases and the J segment 4 bases; nucleotides outside the gene matches: 5. This CDR3 is CASTPGTSGTGELFF. In nucleotides, the CDR3 is TGTGCCAGCACCCCCGGGACTAGCGGCACCGGGGAGCTGTTTTTT.

J is TRBJ2-1 and V is TRBV29-1; 10 nucleotides line up with TRBD2. The CDR3 is 17 residues long. Germline V CDR1 and CDR2: SQVTM, ANQGSEA. V shed 4 bases and J 4 bases; nucleotides not matched to a gene: 13. CDR3: CSVVSLAGEGEYNEQFF. The CDR3 DNA sequence: TGCAGCGTTGTAAGTCTAGCGGGAGAGGGGGAATACAATGAGCAGTTCTTC.

This clone was seen once. The chain has TRBV5-6 and TRBJ1-5; 12 bases fit TRBD1. The V gene's germline CDR1 is SGHDT and CDR2 YYEEEE. V trimming: 3 bases; J trimming: 7 bases; junction bases outside the gene matches: 8. CDR3 length: 16 residues. The DNA for the CDR3 is TGTGCCAGCAGCTCAGCGGGACAGGGGGCACGACAGCCCCAGCATTTT. Translating gives CASSSAGQGARQPQHF.

The CDR3 region is CASSDADSRVGELFF. The CDR3 DNA reads TGTGCCAGCAGTGATGCGGACTCTAGGGTCGGGGAGCTGTTTTTT. The chain employs TRBV6-4 and TRBJ2-2; possibly TRBD2 for D (5 bases). Germline CDR1 MRHNA, CDR2 SNTAGT. CDR3 length: 15 amino acids. The V end was cut by 3 bases, the J end by 7 bases, with 15 bases between.

This clone was recorded only once. This chain links TRBV7-9 with TRBJ1-1; no definite D call. This CDR3 comprises 13 residues. Germline V gene sequence: CDR1 SEHNR, CDR2 FQNEAQ (reference sequence). Trimming pared 1 base from V and 2 bases from J, leaving 5 bases between. CDR3 amino acids: CASSLDVNTEAFF. DNA for the CDR3: TGTGCCAGCAGCTTAGACGTAAACACTGAAGCTTTCTTT.